This T cell receptor beta chain was identified in a study of shared clonotypes between healthy human individuals. CD45RO+ cells joined CCR7-negative CD45RA+ TemRA cells to form CD8 memory. Deep-level assay runs were performed. Clones were read by immunoSEQ multiplex PCR, and TCRdb kept only the in-frame ones, dropping some. The table shows some 120,000 clones, with about 71% occurring only once. This CDR3 comprises 15 residues. Germline CDR1 is MNHEY and CDR2 is SMNVEV (reference sequence). V shed 6 bases and J shed 2 bases, with 17 bases lying between them. This clone has a single count. The clonotype originates from a woman younger than 45 in good health. Material for sequencing was memory CD8+ T cells sorted from blood. Documented subset: CD45RO+ cells pooled with CCR7-negative TemRA cells. The chain couples TRBV27 to TRBJ2-7, with D possibly being TRBD1 (6 bases). CDR3 in DNA: TGTGCCAGCAGCTTAGAGGGGGACACTACCTACGAGCAGTACTTC. It yields the protein CASSLEGDTTYEQYF.